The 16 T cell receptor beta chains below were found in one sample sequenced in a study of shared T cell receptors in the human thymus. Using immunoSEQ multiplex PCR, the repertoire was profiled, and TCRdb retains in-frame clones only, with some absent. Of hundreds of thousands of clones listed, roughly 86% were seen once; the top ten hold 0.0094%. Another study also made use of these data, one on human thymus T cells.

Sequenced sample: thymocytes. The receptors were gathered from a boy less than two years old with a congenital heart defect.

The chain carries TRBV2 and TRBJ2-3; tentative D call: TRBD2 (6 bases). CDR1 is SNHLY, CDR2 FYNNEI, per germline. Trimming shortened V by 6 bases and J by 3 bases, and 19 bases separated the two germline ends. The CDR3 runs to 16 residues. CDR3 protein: CASRSQDGRSTDTQYF. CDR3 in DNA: TGTGCCAGCAGATCCCAGGACGGGAGATCGACAGATACGCAGTATTTT.

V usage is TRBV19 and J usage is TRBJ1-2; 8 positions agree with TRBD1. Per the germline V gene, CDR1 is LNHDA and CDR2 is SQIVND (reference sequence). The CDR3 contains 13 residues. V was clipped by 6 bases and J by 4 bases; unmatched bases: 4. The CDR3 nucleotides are TGTGCCAGTAGACGACAGGGGAGCTATGGCTACACCTTC. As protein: CASRRQGSYGYTF.

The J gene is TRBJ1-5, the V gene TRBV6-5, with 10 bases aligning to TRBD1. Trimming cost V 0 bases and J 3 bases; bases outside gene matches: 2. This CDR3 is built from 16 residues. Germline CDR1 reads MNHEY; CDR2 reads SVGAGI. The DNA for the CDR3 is TGTGCCAGCAGTTACTCGGGACAGGGGCTCAATCAGCCCCAGCATTTT. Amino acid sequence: CASSYSGQGLNQPQHF.

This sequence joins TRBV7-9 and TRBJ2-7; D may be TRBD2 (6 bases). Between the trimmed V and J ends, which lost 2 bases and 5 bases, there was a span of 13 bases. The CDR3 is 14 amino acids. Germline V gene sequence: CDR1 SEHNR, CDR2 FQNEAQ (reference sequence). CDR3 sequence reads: CASSLSGGGHEQYF. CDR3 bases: TGTGCCAGCAGCTTATCCGGGGGTGGGCACGAGCAGTACTTC.

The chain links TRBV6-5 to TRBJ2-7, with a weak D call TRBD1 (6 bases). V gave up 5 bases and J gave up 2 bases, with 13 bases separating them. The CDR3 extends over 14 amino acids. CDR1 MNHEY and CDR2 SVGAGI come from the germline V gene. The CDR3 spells CASSPGVPAYEQYF. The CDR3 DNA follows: TGTGCCAGCAGTCCAGGGGTTCCCGCCTACGAGCAGTACTTC.

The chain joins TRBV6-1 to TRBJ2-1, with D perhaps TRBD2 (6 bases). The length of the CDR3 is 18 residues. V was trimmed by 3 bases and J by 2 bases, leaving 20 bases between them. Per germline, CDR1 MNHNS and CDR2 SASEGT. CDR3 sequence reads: CASSEGYLTGDAYNEQFF. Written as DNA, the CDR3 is TGTGCCAGCAGTGAGGGCTATCTAACGGGAGACGCCTACAATGAGCAGTTCTTC.

The CDR3 DNA reads as TGTGCCAGCAGTTTTTTTTCCTCGCCAGGATCTCACACTGAAGCTTTCTTT. Translated: CASSFFSSPGSHTEAFF. This rearrangement joins TRBV28 to TRBJ1-1; no clear D. Per germline, CDR1 MDHEN and CDR2 SYDVKM. This CDR3 contains 17 residues. Trimming shortened V by 3 bases and J by 3 bases, and 20 bases separated the two germline ends.

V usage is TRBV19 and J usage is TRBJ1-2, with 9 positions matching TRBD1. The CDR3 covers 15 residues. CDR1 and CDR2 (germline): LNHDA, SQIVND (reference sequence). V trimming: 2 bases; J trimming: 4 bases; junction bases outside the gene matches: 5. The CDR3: CASSIRDRAFYGYTF. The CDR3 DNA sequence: TGTGCCAGTAGTATAAGGGACAGGGCTTTCTATGGCTACACCTTC.

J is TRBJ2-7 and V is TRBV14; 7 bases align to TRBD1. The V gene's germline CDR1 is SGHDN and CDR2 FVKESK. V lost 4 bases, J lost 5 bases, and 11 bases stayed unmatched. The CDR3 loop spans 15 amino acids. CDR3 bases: TGTGCCAGCAGCCTCAACAGGACAGGTGAAAACGAGCAGTACTTC. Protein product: CASSLNRTGENEQYF.

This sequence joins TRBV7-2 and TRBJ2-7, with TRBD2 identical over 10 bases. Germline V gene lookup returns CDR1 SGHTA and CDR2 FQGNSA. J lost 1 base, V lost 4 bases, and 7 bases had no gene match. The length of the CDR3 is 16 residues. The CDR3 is CASSSATSGISYEQYF. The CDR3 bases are TGTGCCAGCAGCTCAGCTACTAGCGGGATATCCTACGAGCAGTACTTC.

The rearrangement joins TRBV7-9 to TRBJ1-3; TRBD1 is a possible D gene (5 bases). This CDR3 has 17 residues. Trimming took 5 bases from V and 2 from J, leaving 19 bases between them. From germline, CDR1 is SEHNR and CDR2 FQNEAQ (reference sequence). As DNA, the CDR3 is TGTGCCAGCAGCCCATGGGGAACAGGAGATGCTGGAAACACCATATATTTT. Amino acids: CASSPWGTGDAGNTIYF.

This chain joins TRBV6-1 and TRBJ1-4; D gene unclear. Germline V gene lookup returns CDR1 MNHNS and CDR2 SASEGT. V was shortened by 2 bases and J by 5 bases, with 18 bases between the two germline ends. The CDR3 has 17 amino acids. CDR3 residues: CASSEWSGGGYNEKLFF. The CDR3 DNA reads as TGTGCCAGCAGTGAATGGTCGGGAGGAGGCTACAATGAAAAACTGTTTTTT.

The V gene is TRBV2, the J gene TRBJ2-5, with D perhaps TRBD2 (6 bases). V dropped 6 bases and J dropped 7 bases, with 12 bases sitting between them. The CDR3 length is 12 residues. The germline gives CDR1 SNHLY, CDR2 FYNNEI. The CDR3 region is CASRPGLGTQYF. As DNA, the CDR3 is TGTGCCAGCAGGCCGGGACTCGGGACCCAGTACTTC.

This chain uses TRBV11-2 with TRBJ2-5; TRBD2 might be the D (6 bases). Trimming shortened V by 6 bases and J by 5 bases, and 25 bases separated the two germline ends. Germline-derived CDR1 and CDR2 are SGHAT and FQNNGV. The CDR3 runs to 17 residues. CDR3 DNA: TGTGCCAGCAGTCAGGTATTGGGGGGAGCGGCGTGGGAGACCCAGTACTTC. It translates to CASSQVLGGAAWETQYF.

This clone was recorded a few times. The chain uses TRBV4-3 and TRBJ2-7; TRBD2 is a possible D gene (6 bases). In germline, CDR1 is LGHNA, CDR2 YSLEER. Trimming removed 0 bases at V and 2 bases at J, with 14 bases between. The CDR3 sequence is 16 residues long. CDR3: CASSQDSVSGAYEQYF. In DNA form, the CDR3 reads TGCGCCAGCAGCCAAGATTCGGTTAGCGGAGCCTACGAGCAGTACTTC.

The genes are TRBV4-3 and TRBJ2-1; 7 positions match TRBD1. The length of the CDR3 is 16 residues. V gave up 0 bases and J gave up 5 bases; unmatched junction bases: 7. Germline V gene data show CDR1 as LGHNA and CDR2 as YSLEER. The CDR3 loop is CASSQDRGQEHNEQFF. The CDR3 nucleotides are TGCGCCAGCAGCCAAGATAGAGGACAGGAACACAATGAGCAGTTCTTC.